One sample yielded the 19 T cell receptor beta chains listed below, sequenced in a study of cytomegalovirus exposure and HLA in healthy donors. Both 60 Vbeta primers and 13 Jbeta primers went into the PCR. Assay used: immunoSEQ multiplex PCR; TCRdb lists only in-frame clones, some missing. There are roughly 130,000 clones in the sample; 80% occur only once, and approximately 1% lies in the top ten. Sequenced sample: PBMCs. These receptors were obtained from a human donor in good health.

CDR3 loop: CASSLFPGQDGTSYGYTF. For the CDR3, the DNA is TGTGCCAGCAGCTTATTCCCGGGACAGGACGGTACCTCCTATGGCTACACCTTC. This chain connects TRBV7-6 to TRBJ1-2; 8 bases map to TRBD1. This CDR3 spans 18 amino acids. The V gene end was trimmed by 2 bases and the J gene end by 4 bases; junction bases not matched to a gene: 15. Germline values: CDR1 SGHVS, CDR2 FNYEAQ.

This CDR3 is CSHRDVYGYTF. The CDR3 bases are TGCAGCCACAGGGATGTCTATGGCTACACCTTC. The rearrangement links TRBV29-1 to TRBJ1-2; D is perhaps TRBD1 (6 bases). The germline V gene encodes CDR1 SQVTM and CDR2 ANQGSEA. CDR3 length: 11 residues. The germline V and J ends were trimmed by 8 bases and 4 bases, with 11 bases remaining between them.

V gene TRBV28 combines with J gene TRBJ1-2; 8 positions match TRBD1. Trimming removed 3 bases from V and 4 bases from J; junction bases left unmatched: 10. The CDR3 contains 16 residues. Germline V gene data show CDR1 as MDHEN and CDR2 as SYDVKM. The CDR3 sequence is CASSFLSFGTGYGYTF. The CDR3 nucleotides read TGTGCCAGCAGTTTTTTATCGTTTGGGACAGGCTATGGCTACACCTTC.

This clone has only one observation. The V gene is TRBV15, the J gene TRBJ2-2; D is unclear. The CDR3 loop spans 16 amino acids. Per germline, CDR1 LNHNV and CDR2 YYDKDF (reference sequence). Between the trimmed V and J ends, which lost 1 base and 9 bases, there was a span of 18 bases. The CDR3, as DNA: TGTGCCACCAGCAGAGCCCTGGGCCCTCCCCCGCGGGAGCTGTTTTTT. Protein product: CATSRALGPPPRELFF.

This clone appeared a few times. Other nucleotide sequences from this sample produce the same CDR3. The chain uses TRBV6-6 and TRBJ2-7; no clear D gene. The germline V gene encodes CDR1 MNHNY and CDR2 SVGAGI (reference sequence). V gave up 0 bases and J gave up 3 bases, with 6 bases separating them. CDR3 size: 13 residues. The CDR3 coding sequence is TGTGCCAGCAGTTACTCGGCCAGCTACGAGCAGTACTTC. Translating gives CASSYSASYEQYF.

This clone was recorded a few times. The chain links TRBV5-6 to TRBJ2-3; 7 bases fit TRBD1. There are 13 residues in the CDR3. Germline lookup yields CDR1 SGHDT and CDR2 YYEEEE. V was clipped by 4 bases and J by 1 base; unmatched bases: 0. The CDR3 DNA reads TGTGCCAGCAGCCAGGGGGGCACAGATACGCAGTATTTT. Translated: CASSQGGTDTQYF.

The rearrangement uses TRBV6-5 and TRBJ2-3; D may be TRBD1 (5 bases). Trimming stripped 3 bases from V and 4 bases from J, with 17 bases between. Germline loops: CDR1 MNHEY, CDR2 SVGAGI. CDR3 length: 16 amino acids. The CDR3 sequence is CASSYNLYQGPDTQYF. CDR3 DNA: TGTGCCAGCAGTTATAACCTTTATCAGGGCCCAGATACGCAGTATTTT.

A remark on this clone: The junction differs from germline at one of its ends, possibly a read error. The genes are TRBV5-1 and TRBJ1-1; tentatively, D is TRBD1 (5 bases). This CDR3 contains 15 residues. Germline V CDR1 and CDR2: SGHRS, YFSETQ. CDR3 amino acids: CASSQISRANTEAFF. The CDR3 DNA sequence: TGTGCCAGCAGTCAGATTTCCAGGGCAAACACTGAAGCTTTCTTT.

V is TRBV5-1 and J is TRBJ2-7, with D perhaps matching TRBD1 (5 bases). CDR3 length: 15 amino acids. Trimming took off 0 bases at V and 1 base at J, with 11 bases between the two ends. Germline V gives CDR1 SGHRS, CDR2 YFSETQ. For the CDR3, the DNA is TGCGCCAGCAGCTTGGCCGCAGGGTTATCCTACGAGCAGTACTTC. This translates into CASSLAAGLSYEQYF.

This clone appeared a few times. The gene calls are TRBV6-1 and TRBJ1-6; possibly TRBD1 for D (6 bases). The V gene lost 4 bases and the J gene lost 7 bases, with 17 bases spanning the gap. In germline, CDR1 is MNHNS, CDR2 SASEGT. CDR3 length: 16 residues. CDR3 region: CASSGGPFTGNSPLHF. As DNA, the CDR3 is TGTGCCAGCAGTGGCGGACCCTTTACAGGGAATTCACCCCTCCACTTT.

As regards this clone: Other DNA sequences in the sample encode the same CDR3. The V and J genes are TRBV27 and TRBJ2-1; the match to TRBD1 covers 10 bases. The ends lost 4 bases at V and 4 bases at J; junction bases unmatched: 4. This CDR3 has 15 amino acids. Germline CDR1 MNHEY, CDR2 SMNVEV (reference sequence). CDR3 in amino acids: CASSSGTGVYNEQFF. CDR3 sequence (DNA): TGTGCCAGCAGTTCTGGGACAGGGGTTTACAATGAGCAGTTCTTC.

This clone was seen only a few times. The chain links TRBV28 to TRBJ1-4; D unresolved. In germline, CDR1 is MDHEN, CDR2 SYDVKM. Trimming stripped 7 bases from V and 3 bases from J, with 9 bases between. The CDR3 contains 13 residues. CDR3 sequence: CASTGGANEKLFF. The DNA of the CDR3 is TGTGCCAGCACAGGAGGTGCTAATGAAAAACTGTTTTTT.

The chain couples TRBV7-2 to TRBJ2-3, with D possibly matching TRBD2 (6 bases). CDR3 size: 16 residues. The germline V gene has CDR1 SGHTA and CDR2 FQGNSA. V dropped 4 bases and J dropped 1 base, with 15 bases sitting between them. The CDR3 is CASSSAGGEGTDTQYF. Here the CDR3 DNA reads TGTGCCAGCAGCTCGGCCGGGGGAGAGGGCACAGATACGCAGTATTTT.

The rearrangement joins TRBV5-1 to TRBJ2-3; possibly TRBD1 for D (6 bases). Trimming left V 9 bases short and J 2 bases short, with 22 bases between. This CDR3 is 16 amino acids long. Germline V gene sequence: CDR1 SGHRS, CDR2 YFSETQ. The CDR3 loop reads CATRVNRAISTDTQYF. CDR3 coding DNA: TGCGCCACAAGAGTAAACAGGGCGATTTCCACAGATACGCAGTATTTT.

The chain links TRBV5-1 to TRBJ1-2; D call uncertain. The CDR3 spans 15 residues. Germline CDR1 SGHRS, CDR2 YFSETQ. V was clipped by 4 bases and J by 1 base, with 14 bases between them. This CDR3 reads CASSGGVRLNYGYTF. The CDR3 DNA follows: TGCGCCAGCAGCGGAGGAGTCCGGCTTAACTATGGCTACACCTTC.

V usage is TRBV11-2 and J usage is TRBJ1-2; 7 positions agree with TRBD1. V trimming: 4 bases; J trimming: 4 bases; junction bases outside the gene matches: 3. The CDR3 runs to 13 residues. Germline CDR1 reads SGHAT; CDR2 reads FQNNGV. Here the CDR3 DNA reads TGTGCCAGCAGCTCCGGGACAGCCTATGGCTACACCTTC. As protein: CASSSGTAYGYTF.

The chain uses TRBV19 and TRBJ1-1, with D possibly matching TRBD1 (5 bases). This CDR3 has 14 residues. Germline values: CDR1 LNHDA, CDR2 SQIVND (reference sequence). Deletions cut 5 bases from V and 0 bases from J, with 10 bases between. CDR3 sequence: CASSWGGVNTEAFF. CDR3 DNA sequence: TGTGCCAGTAGTTGGGGGGGAGTGAACACTGAAGCTTTCTTT.

The CDR3 nucleotides are TGTGCCAGCAGCTCCGGGACAGAGCTCATCGCTGGAAACACCATATATTTT. Amino acid sequence: CASSSGTELIAGNTIYF. V usage is TRBV7-6 and J usage is TRBJ1-3, with TRBD1 identical over 7 bases. With V trimmed by 4 bases and J by 2 bases, 11 bases remained unmatched. Germline CDR1 SGHVS, CDR2 FNYEAQ. This CDR3 has 17 residues.

The chain combines TRBV6-5 with TRBJ2-7, with D perhaps matching TRBD2 (6 bases). This CDR3 comprises 15 residues. In germline, CDR1 is MNHEY, CDR2 SVGAGI. V was cut by 4 bases and J by 0 bases, with 13 bases left in between. CDR3 coding DNA: TGTGCCAGCAGTTGGGGTCGGGAGACCTCCTACGAGCAGTACTTC. Its protein product is CASSWGRETSYEQYF.